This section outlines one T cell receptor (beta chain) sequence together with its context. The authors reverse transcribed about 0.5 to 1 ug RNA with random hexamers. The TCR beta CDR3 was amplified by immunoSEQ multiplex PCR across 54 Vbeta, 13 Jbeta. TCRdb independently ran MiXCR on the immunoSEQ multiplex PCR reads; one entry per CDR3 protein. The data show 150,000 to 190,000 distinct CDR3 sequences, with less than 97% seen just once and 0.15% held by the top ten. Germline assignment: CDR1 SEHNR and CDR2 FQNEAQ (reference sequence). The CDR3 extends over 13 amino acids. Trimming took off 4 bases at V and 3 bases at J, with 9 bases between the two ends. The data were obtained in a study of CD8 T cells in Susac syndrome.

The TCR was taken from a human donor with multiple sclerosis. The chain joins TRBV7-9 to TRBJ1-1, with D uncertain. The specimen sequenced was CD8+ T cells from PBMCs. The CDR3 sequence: CASSSYIDTEAFF. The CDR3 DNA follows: TGTGCCAGCAGCTCCTACATAGACACTGAAGCTTTCTTT.